This T cell receptor beta chain was recovered during a study of T-cell reconstitution after alpha-beta-depleted transplantation in children. The CDR3 runs to 14 residues. Deletions cut 5 bases from V and 5 bases from J, with 15 bases between. CDR1 and CDR2 from the germline V gene are SGHVS and FNYEAQ. Unique molecular identifiers were built into the TCRbeta library. TCRdb independently ran MiXCR on the PCR reads; one entry per CDR3 protein. The table records some 500,000 distinct CDR3 sequences, approximately 16% of them present only once. This sequence joins TRBV7-6 and TRBJ1-2, with TRBD1 as a possible D gene (5 bases). Source: PBMCs from the stem cell graft donor, taken from the stem cell graft. The receptor's source is a human donor who donated a stem cell graft to a child with acute lymphoblastic leukemia. CDR3 sequence reads: CASSTTGTAYGYTF. Written as DNA, the CDR3 is TGTGCCAGCAGCACAACCGGGACCGCGTATGGCTACACCTTC.